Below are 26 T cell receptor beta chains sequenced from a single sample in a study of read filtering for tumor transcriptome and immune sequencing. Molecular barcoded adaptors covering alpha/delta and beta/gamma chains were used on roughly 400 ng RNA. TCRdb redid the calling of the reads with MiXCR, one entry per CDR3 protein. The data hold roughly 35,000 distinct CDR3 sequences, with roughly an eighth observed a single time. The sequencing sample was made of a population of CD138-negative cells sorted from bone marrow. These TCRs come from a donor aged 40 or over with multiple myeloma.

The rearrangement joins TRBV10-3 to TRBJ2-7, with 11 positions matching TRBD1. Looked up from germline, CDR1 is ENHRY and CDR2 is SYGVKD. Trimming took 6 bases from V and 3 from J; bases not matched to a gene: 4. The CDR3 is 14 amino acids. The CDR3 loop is CAIRGDRGSYEQYF. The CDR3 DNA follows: TGTGCCATCAGAGGGGACAGGGGGAGCTACGAGCAGTACTTC.

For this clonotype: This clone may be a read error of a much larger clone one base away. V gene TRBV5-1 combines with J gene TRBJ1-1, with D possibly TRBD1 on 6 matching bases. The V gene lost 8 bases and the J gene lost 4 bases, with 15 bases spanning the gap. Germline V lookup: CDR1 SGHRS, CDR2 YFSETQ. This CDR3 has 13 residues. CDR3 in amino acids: CASCQGMSTEAFF. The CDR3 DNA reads TGCGCCAGTTGTCAGGGGATGAGCACTGAAGCTTTCTTT.

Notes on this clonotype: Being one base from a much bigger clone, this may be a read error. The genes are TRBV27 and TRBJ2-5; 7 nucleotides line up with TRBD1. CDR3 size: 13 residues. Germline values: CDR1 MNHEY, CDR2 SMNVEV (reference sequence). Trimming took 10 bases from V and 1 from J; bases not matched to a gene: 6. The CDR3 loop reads CATSGQAQETQYF. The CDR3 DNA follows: TGTGCCACCTCCGGACAGGCCCAAGAGACCCAGTACTTC.

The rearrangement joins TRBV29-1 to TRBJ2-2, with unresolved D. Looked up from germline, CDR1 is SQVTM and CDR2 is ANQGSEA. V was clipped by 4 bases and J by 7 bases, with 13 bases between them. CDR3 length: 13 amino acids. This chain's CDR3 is CSVGTFESGELFF. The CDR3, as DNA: TGCAGCGTTGGAACATTCGAGAGCGGGGAGCTGTTTTTT.

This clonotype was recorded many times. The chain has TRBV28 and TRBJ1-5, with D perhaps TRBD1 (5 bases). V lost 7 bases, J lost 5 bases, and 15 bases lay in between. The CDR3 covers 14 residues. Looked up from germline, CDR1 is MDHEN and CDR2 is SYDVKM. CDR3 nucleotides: TGTGCCAGCAACGCCCTGGAAGGGGATCAGCCCCAGCATTTT. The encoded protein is CASNALEGDQPQHF.

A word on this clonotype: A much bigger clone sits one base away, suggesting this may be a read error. In DNA, the CDR3 is TGTGCCAGCAGCCGCAGAGGACTAGCGGTAGATAATGAGCAGTTCTTC. Translated: CASSRRGLAVDNEQFF. V is TRBV7-6 and J is TRBJ2-1; TRBD2 agrees at 10 bases. The length of the CDR3 is 16 residues. The trim removed 5 bases at V and 7 bases at J, leaving 11 bases unmatched. Germline V gene sequence: CDR1 SGHVS, CDR2 FNYEAQ.

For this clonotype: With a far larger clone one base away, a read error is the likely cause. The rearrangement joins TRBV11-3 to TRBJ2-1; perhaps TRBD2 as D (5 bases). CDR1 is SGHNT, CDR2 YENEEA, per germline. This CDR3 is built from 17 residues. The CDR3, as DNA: TGTGCCAGCAGCTCCCGCTCCCGCTCGGGGTCCTACAATGAGCAGTCCTTC. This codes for CASSSRSRSGSYNEQSF.

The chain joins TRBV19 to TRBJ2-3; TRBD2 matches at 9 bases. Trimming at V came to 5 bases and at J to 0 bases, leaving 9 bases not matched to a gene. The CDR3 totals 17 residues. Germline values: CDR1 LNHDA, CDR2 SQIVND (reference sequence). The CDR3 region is CASSPLAGAVSTDTQYF. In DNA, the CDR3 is TGTGCCAGTAGTCCCTTAGCGGGGGCGGTGAGCACAGATACGCAGTATTTT.

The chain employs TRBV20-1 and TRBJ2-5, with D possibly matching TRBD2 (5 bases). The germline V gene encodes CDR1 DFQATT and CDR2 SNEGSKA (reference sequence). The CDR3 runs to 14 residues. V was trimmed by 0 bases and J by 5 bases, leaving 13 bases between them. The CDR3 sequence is CSARDGRESETQYF. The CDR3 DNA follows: TGCAGTGCTAGAGATGGACGGGAAAGCGAGACCCAGTACTTC.

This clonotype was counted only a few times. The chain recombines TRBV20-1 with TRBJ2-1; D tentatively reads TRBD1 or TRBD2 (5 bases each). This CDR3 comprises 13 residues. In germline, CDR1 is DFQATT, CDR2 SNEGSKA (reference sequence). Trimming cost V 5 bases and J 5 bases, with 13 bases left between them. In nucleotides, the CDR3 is TGCAGTGCTTACCGGGACCAAAACAATGAGCAGTTCTTC. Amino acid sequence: CSAYRDQNNEQFF.

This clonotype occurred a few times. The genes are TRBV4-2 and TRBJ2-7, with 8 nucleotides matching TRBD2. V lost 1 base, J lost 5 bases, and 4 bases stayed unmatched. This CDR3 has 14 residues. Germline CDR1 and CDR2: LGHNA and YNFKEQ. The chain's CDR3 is CASSQGRTSHEQYF. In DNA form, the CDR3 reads TGTGCCAGCAGCCAAGGACGGACTAGCCACGAGCAGTACTTC.

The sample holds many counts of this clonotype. Written as DNA, the CDR3 is TGCGCCAGCAGCGAGGGAGCAACGAACACCGGGGAGCTGTTTTTT. Its protein product is CASSEGATNTGELFF. The V and J genes are TRBV5-1 and TRBJ2-2; possibly TRBD2 for D (5 bases). CDR3 length: 15 amino acids. The ends were cut back, 4 bases at V and 0 bases at J, with 10 bases in the middle. Germline CDR1 SGHRS, CDR2 YFSETQ.

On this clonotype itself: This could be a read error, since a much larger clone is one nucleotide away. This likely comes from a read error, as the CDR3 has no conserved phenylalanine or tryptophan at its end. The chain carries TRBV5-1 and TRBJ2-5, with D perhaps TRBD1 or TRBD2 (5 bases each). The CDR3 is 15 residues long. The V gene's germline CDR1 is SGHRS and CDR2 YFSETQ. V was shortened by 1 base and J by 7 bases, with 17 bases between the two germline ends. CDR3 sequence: CASSLNPGSRGTQYS. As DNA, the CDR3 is TGCGCCAGCAGCTTGAATCCAGGGAGTCGAGGGACCCAGTACTCC.

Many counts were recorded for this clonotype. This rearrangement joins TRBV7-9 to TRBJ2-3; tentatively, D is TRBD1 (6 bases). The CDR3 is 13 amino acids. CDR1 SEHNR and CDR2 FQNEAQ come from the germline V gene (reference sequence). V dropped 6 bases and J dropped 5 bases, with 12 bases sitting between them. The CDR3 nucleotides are TGTGCCAGCAGACCCAACAGGGAAGATACGCAGTATTTT. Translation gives CASRPNREDTQYF.

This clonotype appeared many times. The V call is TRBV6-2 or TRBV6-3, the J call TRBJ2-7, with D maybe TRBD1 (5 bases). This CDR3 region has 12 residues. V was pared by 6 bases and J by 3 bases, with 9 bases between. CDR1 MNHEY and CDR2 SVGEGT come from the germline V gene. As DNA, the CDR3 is TGTGCCAGCAGCGAACAGGACTACGAGCAGTACTTC. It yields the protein CASSEQDYEQYF.

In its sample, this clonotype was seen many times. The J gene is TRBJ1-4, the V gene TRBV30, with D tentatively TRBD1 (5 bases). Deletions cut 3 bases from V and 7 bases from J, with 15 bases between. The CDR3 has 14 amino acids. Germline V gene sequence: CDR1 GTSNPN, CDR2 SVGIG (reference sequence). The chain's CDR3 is CAWRPPGAGEKLFF. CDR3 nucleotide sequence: TGTGCCTGGAGACCCCCCGGGGCGGGTGAAAAACTGTTTTTT.

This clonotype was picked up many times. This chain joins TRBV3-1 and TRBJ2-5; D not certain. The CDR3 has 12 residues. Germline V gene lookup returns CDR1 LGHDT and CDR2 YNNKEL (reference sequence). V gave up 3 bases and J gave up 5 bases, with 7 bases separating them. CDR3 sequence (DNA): TGTGCCAGCAGCCAGCTCGCGGAGACCCAGTACTTC. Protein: CASSQLAETQYF.

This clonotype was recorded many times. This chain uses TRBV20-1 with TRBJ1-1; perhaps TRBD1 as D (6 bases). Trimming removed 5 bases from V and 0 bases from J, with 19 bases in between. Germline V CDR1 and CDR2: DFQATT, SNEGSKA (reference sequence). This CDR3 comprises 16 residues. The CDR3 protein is CSARDVNGGLNTEAFF. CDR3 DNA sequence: TGCAGTGCTCGGGACGTTAACGGGGGCTTGAACACTGAAGCTTTCTTT.

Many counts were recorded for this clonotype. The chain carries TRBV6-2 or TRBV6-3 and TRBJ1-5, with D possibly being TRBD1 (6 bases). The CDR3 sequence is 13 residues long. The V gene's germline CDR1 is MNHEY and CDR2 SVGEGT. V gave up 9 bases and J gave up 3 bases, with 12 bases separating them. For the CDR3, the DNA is TGTGCCAGTTCCGACAGGAACAATCAGCCCCAGCATTTT. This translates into CASSDRNNQPQHF.

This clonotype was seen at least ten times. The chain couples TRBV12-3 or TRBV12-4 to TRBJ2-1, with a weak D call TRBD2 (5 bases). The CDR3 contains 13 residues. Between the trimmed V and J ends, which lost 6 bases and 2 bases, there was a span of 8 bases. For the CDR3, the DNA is TGTGCCAGCAGCGGGGATCCCTACAATGAGCAGTTCTTC. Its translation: CASSGDPYNEQFF.

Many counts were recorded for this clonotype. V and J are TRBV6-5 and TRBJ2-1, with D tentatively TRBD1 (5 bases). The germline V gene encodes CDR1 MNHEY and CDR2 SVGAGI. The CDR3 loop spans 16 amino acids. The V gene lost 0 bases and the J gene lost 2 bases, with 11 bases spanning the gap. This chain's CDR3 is CASSYSTRATYNEQFF. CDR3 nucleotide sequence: TGTGCCAGCAGTTACTCGACCAGGGCAACCTACAATGAGCAGTTCTTC.

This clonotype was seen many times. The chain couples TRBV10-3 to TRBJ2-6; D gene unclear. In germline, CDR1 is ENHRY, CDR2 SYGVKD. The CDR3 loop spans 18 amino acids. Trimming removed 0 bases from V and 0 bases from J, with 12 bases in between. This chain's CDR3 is CAISESAAFSSGANVLTF. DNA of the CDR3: TGTGCCATCAGTGAGTCTGCAGCCTTCAGCTCTGGGGCCAACGTCCTGACTTTC.

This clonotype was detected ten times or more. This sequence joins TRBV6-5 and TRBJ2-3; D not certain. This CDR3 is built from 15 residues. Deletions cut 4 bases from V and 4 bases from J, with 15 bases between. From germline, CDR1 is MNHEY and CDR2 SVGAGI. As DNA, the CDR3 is TGTGCCAGCAGTTCTCCACCCTCTGGGGCAGATACGCAGTATTTT. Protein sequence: CASSSPPSGADTQYF.

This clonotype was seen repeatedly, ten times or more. The DNA for the CDR3 is TGTGCCAGCAGTTTCAGGTTTACCGGGACTAGCGGGAGTGAGACCCAGTACTTC. Its translation is CASSFRFTGTSGSETQYF. The rearrangement links TRBV27 to TRBJ2-5, with 14 bases aligning to TRBD2. This CDR3 contains 18 residues. Trimming removed 3 bases from V and 5 bases from J; junction bases left unmatched: 11. The germline CDR1 and CDR2 sequences are MNHEY and SMNVEV (reference sequence).

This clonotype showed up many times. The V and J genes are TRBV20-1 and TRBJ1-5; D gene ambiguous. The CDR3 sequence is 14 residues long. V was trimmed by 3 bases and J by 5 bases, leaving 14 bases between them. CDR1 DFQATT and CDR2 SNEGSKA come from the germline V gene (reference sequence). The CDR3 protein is CSARTWAGDQPQHF. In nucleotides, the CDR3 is TGCAGTGCTAGGACCTGGGCAGGCGATCAGCCCCAGCATTTT.

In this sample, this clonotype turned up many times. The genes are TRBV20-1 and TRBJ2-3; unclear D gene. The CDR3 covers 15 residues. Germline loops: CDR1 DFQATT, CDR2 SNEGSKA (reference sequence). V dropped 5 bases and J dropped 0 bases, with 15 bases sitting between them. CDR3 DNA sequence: TGCAGTGCTCGCGGACGGCAAACTAGCACAGATACGCAGTATTTT. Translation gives CSARGRQTSTDTQYF.